The 24 T cell receptor beta chains below were found in one sample sequenced in a study of cytomegalovirus exposure and HLA in healthy donors (dated by TCRdb to 2015 to 2018). The library was obtained by the immunoSEQ multiplex PCR assay. For the multiplex PCR, a mixture combining 60 forward primers for TCR Vbeta segments and 13 reverse primers for TCR Jbeta segments was used. TCRdb took over this immuneACCESS table, retaining in-frame rearrangements with V and J assigned. Such tables are incomplete; in checked studies, under half of the missing clones stem from an unresolved V gene, and the remainder is unexplained. The sample yields under 170,000 clones; 70% to 80% were counted once. 3.5% of the sample rests with the top ten. Material for sequencing was PBMCs. The receptor source for this set is a human donor in good health.

In this sample, this clone turned up a few times. CDR3 in amino acids: CASSPRAGDLETQYF. Here the CDR3 DNA reads TGTGCCAGCAGTCCGAGAGCGGGAGATTTGGAGACCCAGTACTTC. The chain links TRBV28 to TRBJ2-5, with TRBD2 matching 8 bases. The V segment lost 5 bases and the J segment 5 bases; nucleotides outside the gene matches: 10. There are 15 residues in the CDR3. Germline loops: CDR1 MDHEN, CDR2 SYDVKM.

The rearrangement joins TRBV6-6 to TRBJ2-3; D is possibly TRBD1 (5 bases). CDR3 length equals 14 residues. Trimming took off 2 bases at V and 4 bases at J, with 10 bases between the two ends. Germline values: CDR1 MNHNY, CDR2 SVGAGI (reference sequence). CDR3: CASSYRQGPDTQYF. In DNA form, the CDR3 reads TGTGCCAGCAGTTACCGGCAGGGCCCAGATACGCAGTATTTT.

The chain's CDR3 is CASSNNFDGYTF. The CDR3 DNA is TGTGCCAGCAGCAATAACTTCGATGGCTACACCTTC. J is TRBJ1-2 and V is TRBV11-2; D not resolved. The germline CDR1 and CDR2 sequences are SGHAT and FQNNGV. The CDR3 runs 12 residues. Trimming took 5 bases from V and 6 from J, leaving 10 bases between them.

This clone was seen a single time. This chain uses TRBV9 with TRBJ2-3; 8 nucleotides match TRBD2. Germline assignment: CDR1 SGDLS and CDR2 YYNGEE. This CDR3 is built from 16 residues. Unmatched junction bases numbered 7, after V lost 0 bases and J lost 4 bases. CDR3 DNA sequence: TGTGCCAGCAGCGTAGAGACCGGGGGGGCGTCAGATACGCAGTATTTT. This sequence encodes CASSVETGGASDTQYF.

V usage is TRBV27 and J usage is TRBJ2-7; the D is unclear. V gave up 6 bases and J gave up 0 bases, with 12 bases separating them. CDR1 is MNHEY and CDR2 is SMNVEV in the germline V gene (reference sequence). CDR3 size: 14 residues. Here the CDR3 reads CASRPRPSSYEQYF. CDR3 DNA: TGTGCCAGCAGGCCCCGTCCTAGCTCCTACGAGCAGTACTTC.

The chain couples TRBV7-9 to TRBJ1-2; 9 bases are a match to TRBD1. The V segment lost 6 bases and the J segment 2 bases; nucleotides outside the gene matches: 4. The CDR3 is 14 residues long. Germline V gene data show CDR1 as SEHNR and CDR2 as FQNEAQ (reference sequence). CDR3 nucleotide sequence: TGTGCCAGCAGAAGGGACAGGGTAAACTATGGCTACACCTTC. It codes for CASRRDRVNYGYTF.

The chain has TRBV21-1 and TRBJ2-1; the tabulated D call, TRBD1, remains unverified against the DNA. TRBV21-1 is a recognized pseudogene. This CDR3 region has 16 residues. This chain's CDR3 is CASSKFPGQGNNEQFF. The CDR3 bases are TGTGCCAGCAGCAAATTCCCGGGACAGGGCAACAATGAGCAGTTCTTC.

This clone was observed a handful of times. This chain uses TRBV28 with TRBJ1-6, with 8 bases identical to TRBD1. V trimming: 2 bases; J trimming: 9 bases; junction bases outside the gene matches: 6. Germline V gene lookup returns CDR1 MDHEN and CDR2 SYDVKM. The CDR3 loop spans 15 amino acids. CDR3 DNA sequence: TGTGCCAGCAGTTTACCCGGCAGGGGGCTTTCACCCCTCCACTTT. Translation gives CASSLPGRGLSPLHF.

The chain combines TRBV5-6 with TRBJ2-7, with 8 bases fitting TRBD2. There are 16 residues in the CDR3. Germline CDR1 reads SGHDT; CDR2 reads YYEEEE. V was pared by 2 bases and J by 4 bases, with 11 bases of the junction left unmatched. DNA for the CDR3: TGTGCCAGCAGCTTAGGTGGGGCGGGGGGACTGTACGAGCAGTACTTC. It codes for CASSLGGAGGLYEQYF.

V is TRBV21-1 and J is TRBJ2-5; the table's D call of TRBD2 was not tested on the DNA. TRBV21-1 is tagged as a pseudogene. The CDR3 extends over 12 amino acids. The CDR3 spells CASRAGRETQYF. CDR3 sequence (DNA): TGTGCCAGCCGGGCGGGACGAGAGACCCAGTACTTC.

This clone was picked up one time. This chain links TRBV5-4 with TRBJ1-1; 7 bases map to TRBD1. The V gene's germline CDR1 is SGHNT and CDR2 YYREEE (reference sequence). The CDR3 is 13 amino acids. V gave up 6 bases and J gave up 1 base; unmatched junction bases: 3. Here the CDR3 reads CASTGQPNTEAFF. The DNA of the CDR3 is TGTGCCAGCACGGGACAGCCGAACACTGAAGCTTTCTTT.

The rearrangement uses TRBV5-6 and TRBJ2-1, with 9 bases identical to TRBD2. This CDR3 is 16 amino acids long. Unmatched junction bases numbered 5, after V lost 4 bases and J lost 0 bases. Germline CDR1 reads SGHDT; CDR2 reads YYEEEE. The CDR3 is CASSPRLADSYNEQFF. DNA of the CDR3: TGTGCCAGCAGCCCCCGACTAGCGGACTCCTACAATGAGCAGTTCTTC.

The chain has TRBV19 and TRBJ2-7; 7 bases agree with TRBD1. The CDR3 is 14 residues long. V shed 4 bases, J shed 3 bases, and the junction held 6 bases outside the gene matches. Germline CDR1 LNHDA, CDR2 SQIVND (reference sequence). CDR3 DNA sequence: TGTGCCAGTAGTACACAGGGGAAGTTCTACGAGCAGTACTTC. Residues: CASSTQGKFYEQYF. Supplemented by reference TRBV19 and TRBJ2-7, the full variable domain reads DGGITQSPKYLFRKEGQNVTLSCEQNLNHDAMYWYRQDPGQGLRLIYYSQIVNDFQKGDIAEGYSVSREKKESFPLTVTSAQKNPTAFYLCASSTQGKFYEQYFGPGTRLTVT.

The chain employs TRBV28 and TRBJ2-5; TRBD1 aligns across 11 bases. From germline, CDR1 is MDHEN and CDR2 SYDVKM. With 7 bases clipped from V and 2 bases from J, the junction kept 6 bases outside the gene matches. The CDR3 has 15 amino acids. CDR3 residues: CASTGTGGWQETQYF. In DNA, the CDR3 is TGTGCCAGCACCGGGACAGGGGGGTGGCAAGAGACCCAGTACTTC.

The chain couples TRBV30 to TRBJ2-3, with TRBD2 matching over 9 bases. This CDR3 region has 14 residues. Germline V lookup: CDR1 GTSNPN, CDR2 SVGIG (reference sequence). The V and J ends lost 5 bases and 6 bases, in that order; junction bases with no gene match: 9. CDR3 sequence reads: CAWSRGGAFDTQYF. The CDR3 region has the DNA TGTGCCTGGTCCCGCGGGGGGGCCTTTGATACGCAGTATTTT.

This clone appeared a single time. The J gene is TRBJ2-5, the V gene TRBV6-5, with D possibly being TRBD1 (6 bases). Germline CDR1 reads MNHEY; CDR2 reads SVGAGI. V was shortened by 4 bases and J by 5 bases, with 14 bases between the two germline ends. The CDR3 has 14 residues. For the CDR3, the DNA is TGTGCCAGCAGTTCTGGTGGGGGCTGGGAGACCCAGTACTTC. Amino acids: CASSSGGGWETQYF.

V usage is TRBV14 and J usage is TRBJ2-3, with D possibly matching TRBD2 (6 bases). Germline V gene sequence: CDR1 SGHDN, CDR2 FVKESK. The CDR3 length is 17 residues. Trimming removed 0 bases from V and 0 bases from J, with 13 bases in between. Here the CDR3 reads CASSQDSAGTSTDTQYF. The DNA for the CDR3 is TGTGCCAGCAGCCAAGATTCGGCGGGGACTAGCACAGATACGCAGTATTTT.

This clone showed up just once. The chain carries TRBV7-6 and TRBJ1-5; 9 positions match TRBD1. In germline, CDR1 is SGHVS, CDR2 FNYEAQ. The CDR3 extends over 16 amino acids. The J segment lost 3 bases and the V segment lost 4 bases, leaving 7 bases of the junction unmatched. For the CDR3, the DNA is TGTGCCAGCAGCTCCGGGACAGGGAGGTCCAATCAGCCCCAGCATTTT. Protein product: CASSSGTGRSNQPQHF.

As concerns this clone: Other DNA sequences in the same sample also yield this CDR3. The chain employs TRBV28 and TRBJ2-7; D gene unclear. Trimming stripped 4 bases from V and 1 base from J, with 8 bases between. The CDR3 covers 13 residues. In germline, CDR1 is MDHEN, CDR2 SYDVKM. DNA of the CDR3: TGTGCCAGCAGTTCCCGGTCTTCCTACGAGCAGTACTTC. It yields the protein CASSSRSSYEQYF.

V and J are TRBV19 and TRBJ1-1; 10 nucleotides match TRBD1. CDR1 is LNHDA and CDR2 is SQIVND in the germline V gene (reference sequence). Trimming removed 3 bases from V and 1 base from J; junction bases left unmatched: 2. This CDR3 comprises 15 residues. DNA for the CDR3: TGTGCCAGTAGTATCGGGGACAGGGGGAACACTGAAGCTTTCTTT. Protein sequence: CASSIGDRGNTEAFF.

The V call is TRBV4-2, the J call TRBJ2-7, with a possible D match to TRBD2 (6 bases). Germline lookup yields CDR1 LGHNA and CDR2 YNFKEQ. The length of the CDR3 is 16 residues. Trimming pared 1 base from V and 1 base from J, leaving 14 bases between. The CDR3 loop reads CASSQARGDRSYEQYF. Here the CDR3 DNA reads TGTGCCAGCAGCCAAGCCCGCGGGGACCGTTCCTACGAGCAGTACTTC.

The V call is TRBV5-1, the J call TRBJ2-7; TRBD1 agrees at 8 bases. Per germline, CDR1 SGHRS and CDR2 YFSETQ. This CDR3 has 14 residues. V was pared by 0 bases and J by 7 bases, with 6 bases of the junction left unmatched. The DNA for the CDR3 is TGCGCCAGCAGCTTGGCGACAGGGGTGGGGGAGCAGTACTTC. Translating gives CASSLATGVGEQYF.

V and J are TRBV5-4 and TRBJ2-2, with a possible D match to TRBD1 (6 bases). The length of the CDR3 is 16 residues. Per germline, CDR1 SGHNT and CDR2 YYREEE (reference sequence). Trimming cost V 4 bases and J 3 bases, with 16 bases left between them. CDR3 protein: CASSPRNRVDTGELFF. DNA of the CDR3: TGTGCCAGCAGCCCCCGGAACAGGGTCGACACCGGGGAGCTGTTTTTT.

V gene TRBV30 combines with J gene TRBJ2-5; a weak D match, TRBD2 (6 bases). CDR1 and CDR2 (germline): GTSNPN, SVGIG (reference sequence). Between the trimmed V and J ends, which lost 3 bases and 5 bases, there was a span of 16 bases. The CDR3 has 14 residues. CDR3 DNA sequence: TGTGCCTGGAGCGCGGGACTCCAGGAGGAGACCCAGTACTTC. Its translation: CAWSAGLQEETQYF.